The 14 T cell receptor beta chains below all came from one sample that was sequenced in a study of beta chain features in type 1 diabetes. The authors reverse transcribed all of the isolated RNA, so sequencing captured expressed TCRB transcripts. Libraries were prepared by immunoSEQ multiplex PCR; TCRdb keeps only in-frame clonotypes and omits some of them. The profile shows roughly 350,000 clones, 11% of them singletons. The material sequenced was naive CD4+ T cells from blood. These receptors originate from a woman in her 30s in good health.

The chain uses TRBV4-3 and TRBJ2-1, with unresolved D. V lost 1 base, J lost 2 bases, and 9 bases lay in between. In germline, CDR1 is LGHNA, CDR2 YSLEER. This CDR3 spans 15 amino acids. This CDR3 reads CASSQVGSAYNEQFF. The CDR3 DNA is TGCGCCAGCAGCCAAGTAGGAAGCGCCTACAATGAGCAGTTCTTC.

In the case of this clone: The junction departs from the called germline gene at one end, perhaps through a read error. Other DNA sequences in the sample encode the same CDR3. The chain uses TRBV7-7 and TRBJ2-7; D possibly corresponds to TRBD1 (6 bases). CDR3 length: 13 amino acids. Germline V gives CDR1 SSHAT, CDR2 FNYEAQ (reference sequence). CDR3 sequence (DNA): TGTGCTAGCAGCCCTGGGACATCCTACGAGCAGTACTTC. Residues: CASSPGTSYEQYF.

This clone was recorded a few times. The chain employs TRBV2 and TRBJ1-4; TRBD1 is a possible D gene (5 bases). V dropped 6 bases and J dropped 14 bases, with 13 bases sitting between them. From germline, CDR1 is SNHLY and CDR2 FYNNEI. The CDR3 runs 11 residues. Here the CDR3 reads CASRLGGVLFF. CDR3 nucleotides: TGTGCCAGCAGGCTGGGGGGAGTTCTGTTTTTT.

This rearrangement joins TRBV28 to TRBJ2-7; D possibly corresponds to TRBD2 (6 bases). V lost 4 bases and J lost 3, with 7 bases in between. Germline V gene lookup returns CDR1 MDHEN and CDR2 SYDVKM. The CDR3 contains 12 residues. The CDR3 reads CASSWRGYEQYF. Here the CDR3 DNA reads TGTGCCAGCAGTTGGCGGGGCTACGAGCAGTACTTC. The whole variable domain, remainder taken from reference TRBV28 and TRBJ2-7, is DVKVTQSSRYLVKRTGEKVFLECVQDMDHENMFWYRQDPGLGLRLIYFSYDVKMKEKGDIPEGYSVSREKKERFSLILESASTNQTSMYLCASSWRGYEQYFGPGTRLTVT.

This clone was detected only a few times. V usage is TRBV14 and J usage is TRBJ2-5, with D hard to call. The V and J ends lost 5 bases and 0 bases respectively, with 4 bases between them. From germline, CDR1 is SGHDN and CDR2 FVKESK. There are 12 residues in the CDR3. The CDR3 protein is CASSFYQETQYF. The DNA for the CDR3 is TGTGCCAGCAGCTTCTACCAAGAGACCCAGTACTTC.

The V and J genes are TRBV4-2 and TRBJ2-4; 10 nucleotides line up with TRBD2. J gave up 8 bases and V 1 base, and 8 bases lay outside the gene matches. This CDR3 spans 16 amino acids. CDR1 is LGHNA and CDR2 is YNFKEQ in the germline V gene. CDR3 sequence (DNA): TGTGCCAGCAGCCAAGTTCTAGCGGGAGAGTTCGACATTCAGTACTTC. It yields the protein CASSQVLAGEFDIQYF.

The CDR3 sequence is CASSPLGGRNTGELFF. The CDR3, as DNA: TGTGCCAGCTCACCATTAGGCGGGAGGAACACCGGGGAGCTGTTTTTT. The chain links TRBV18 to TRBJ2-2; 7 positions match TRBD2. The V and J ends lost 2 bases and 1 base, in that order; junction bases with no gene match: 4. Germline CDR1 is KGHSH and CDR2 is LQKENI. The CDR3 runs to 16 residues.

This clone has only a few counts. In DNA, the CDR3 is TGTGCCAGCAGCTCGGGGCCGGGACAGGGGCGGGGTGGCTACACCTTC. Amino acid sequence: CASSSGPGQGRGGYTF. This rearrangement joins TRBV7-8 to TRBJ1-2; the match to TRBD1 covers 10 bases. Per germline, CDR1 SGHVS and CDR2 FQNEAQ. V lost 4 bases and J lost 7; bases outside the gene matches: 12. The CDR3 loop spans 16 amino acids.

This chain joins TRBV5-6 and TRBJ2-7; 10 bases fit TRBD1. CDR1 is SGHDT and CDR2 is YYEEEE in the germline V gene. This CDR3 is 15 amino acids long. The J segment lost 3 bases and the V segment lost 4 bases, leaving 7 bases of the junction unmatched. The CDR3 DNA follows: TGTGCCAGCAGCCGCCCGACAGGGGGCGTCTACGAGCAGTACTTC. Its protein is CASSRPTGGVYEQYF. Combining the CDR3 with reference TRBV5-6 and TRBJ2-7 gives the whole variable domain DAGVTQSPTHLIKTRGQQVTLRCSPKSGHDTVSWYQQALGQGPQFIFQYYEEEERQRGNFPDRFSGHQFPNYSSELNVNALLLGDSALYLCASSRPTGGVYEQYFGPGTRLTVT.

This clone has only a few counts. The chain recombines TRBV6-4 with TRBJ2-1; D perhaps matches TRBD2 (6 bases). This CDR3 comprises 18 residues. Germline-derived CDR1 and CDR2 are MRHNA and SNTAGT. V lost 6 bases to trimming and J lost 6 bases, with 27 bases between them. CDR3 DNA sequence: TGTGCCAGCAGCCCCGGTTATTCCCCGGGACTGCAACTCAATGAGCAGTTCTTC. As protein: CASSPGYSPGLQLNEQFF.

A few counts support this clone. V usage is TRBV28 and J usage is TRBJ2-1; TRBD2 matches at 10 bases. The V gene end was trimmed by 3 bases and the J gene end by 1 base; junction bases not matched to a gene: 6. Germline V gives CDR1 MDHEN, CDR2 SYDVKM. CDR3 length: 17 residues. CDR3 nucleotides: TGTGCCAGCAGTTTGGGGCTAGCGGGAGTTTCCTACAATGAGCAGTTCTTC. It yields the protein CASSLGLAGVSYNEQFF.

This clone was seen more than once but under ten times. The chain employs TRBV7-2 and TRBJ2-7, with TRBD2 matching over 9 bases. J lost 4 bases, V lost 2 bases, and 12 bases had no gene match. CDR1 is SGHTA, CDR2 FQGNSA, per germline. The CDR3 is 17 amino acids. CDR3 region: CASSLIPLGAGGYEQYF. The CDR3 region has the DNA TGTGCCAGCAGCTTAATACCCCTAGGAGCGGGGGGATACGAGCAGTACTTC.

V is TRBV27 and J is TRBJ1-2, with a weak D call TRBD1 (5 bases). Germline assignment: CDR1 MNHEY and CDR2 SMNVEV (reference sequence). V lost 5 bases and J 8 bases, leaving 12 bases between the germline ends. This CDR3 region has 12 residues. CDR3 sequence (DNA): TGTGCCAGCAGTGCCTTTGGGGGGGGCTACACCTTC. Its translation is CASSAFGGGYTF.

This clone has only a few counts. This rearrangement joins TRBV14 to TRBJ2-7, with unresolved D. The V end lost 2 bases, the J end lost 6 bases, and 17 bases lay between the germline ends. In germline, CDR1 is SGHDN, CDR2 FVKESK. CDR3 length: 15 residues. CDR3 loop: CASSQTPLSRLEQYF. CDR3 bases: TGTGCCAGCAGCCAAACTCCACTATCCCGTCTCGAGCAGTACTTC.